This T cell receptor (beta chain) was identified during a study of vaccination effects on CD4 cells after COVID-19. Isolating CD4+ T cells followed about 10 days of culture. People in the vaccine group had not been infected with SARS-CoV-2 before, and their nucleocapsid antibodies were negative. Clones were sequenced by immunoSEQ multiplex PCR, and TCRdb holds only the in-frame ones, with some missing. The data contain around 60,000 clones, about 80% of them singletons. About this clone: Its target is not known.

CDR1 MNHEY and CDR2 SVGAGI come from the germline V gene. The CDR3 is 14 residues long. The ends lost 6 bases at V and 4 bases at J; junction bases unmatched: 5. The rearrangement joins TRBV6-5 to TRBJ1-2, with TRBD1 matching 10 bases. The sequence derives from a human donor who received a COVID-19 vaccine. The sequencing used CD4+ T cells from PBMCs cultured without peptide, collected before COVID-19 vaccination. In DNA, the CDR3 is TGTGCCAGCAGATCCGGGACAGGGGCCTATGGCTACACCTTC. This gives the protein CASRSGTGAYGYTF.